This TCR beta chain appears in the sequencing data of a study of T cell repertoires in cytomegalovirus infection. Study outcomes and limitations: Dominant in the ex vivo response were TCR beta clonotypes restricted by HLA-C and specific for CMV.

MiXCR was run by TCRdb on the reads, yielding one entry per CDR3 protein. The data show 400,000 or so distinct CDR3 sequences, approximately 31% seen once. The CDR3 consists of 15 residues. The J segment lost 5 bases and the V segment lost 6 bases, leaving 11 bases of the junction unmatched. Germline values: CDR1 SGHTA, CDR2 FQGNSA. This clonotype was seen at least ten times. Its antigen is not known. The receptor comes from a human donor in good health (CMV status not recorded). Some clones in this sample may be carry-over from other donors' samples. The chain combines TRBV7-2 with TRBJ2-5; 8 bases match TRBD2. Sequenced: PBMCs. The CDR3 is CASSRHGGGKETQYF. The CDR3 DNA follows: TGTGCCAGCAGTCGCCACGGGGGGGGGAAGGAGACCCAGTACTTC.